What follows are 19 T cell receptor beta chains derived from one specimen sequenced in a study of shared clonotypes between healthy human individuals. Repertoires were generated with immunoSEQ multiplex PCR, while TCRdb's copy carries only in-frame clones and drops some. The sample yields about 2.3 million clones, more than 80% seen once. The specimen sequenced was naive CD4+ T cells from PBMCs. The sample's subset: CD45RA+ positively selected. The receptors originated from a man aged 18 to 35 in good health. Some clones in this sample may be carry-over from other donors' samples.

This chain joins TRBV30 and TRBJ2-4; D is uncertain. The CDR3 has 13 amino acids. V was pared by 5 bases and J by 9 bases, with 17 bases between. CDR1 GTSNPN and CDR2 SVGIG come from the germline V gene (reference sequence). DNA for the CDR3: TGTGCCTGGGAGCCAGTTGAGACGGCCATTCAGTACTTC. The encoded protein is CAWEPVETAIQYF. Full variable domain (missing parts from reference TRBV30 and TRBJ2-4): SQTIHQWPATLVQPVGSPLSLECTVEGTSNPNLYWYRQAAGRGLQLLFYSVGIGQISSEVPQNLSASRPQDRQFILSSKKLLLSDSGFYLCAWEPVETAIQYFGAGTRLSVL.

The V and J genes are TRBV15 and TRBJ1-4; a possible D gene is TRBD1 (5 bases). Germline lookup yields CDR1 LNHNV and CDR2 YYDKDF (reference sequence). The CDR3 consists of 14 residues. The germline V and J ends were trimmed by 2 bases and 7 bases, with 11 bases remaining between them. The CDR3 DNA is TGTGCCACCAGCAGACATGAGGGACGTGAAAAACTGTTTTTT. This translates into CATSRHEGREKLFF.

The gene calls are TRBV6-5 and TRBJ2-7; 8 positions agree with TRBD1. The CDR3 is 15 amino acids. After removal of 5 bases from V and 4 bases from J, the junction contained 10 bases not matched to a gene. Per the germline V gene, CDR1 is MNHEY and CDR2 is SVGAGI. CDR3 residues: CASSTGGSFRYEQYF. The CDR3 DNA sequence: TGTGCCAGCAGTACAGGGGGAAGCTTTAGATACGAGCAGTACTTC.

Comments on this clone: Other DNA sequences in this sample translate to the same CDR3. The V and J genes are TRBV27 and TRBJ2-2; D is unresolved. From germline, CDR1 is MNHEY and CDR2 SMNVEV (reference sequence). Trimming took 5 bases from V and 2 from J, leaving 3 bases between them. The CDR3 has 12 amino acids. Written as DNA, the CDR3 is TGTGCCAGCAGTGGTAACACCGGGGAGCTGTTTTTT. Protein sequence: CASSGNTGELFF.

As concerns this clone: In the same sample, other DNA sequences code for this CDR3. The chain recombines TRBV5-1 with TRBJ2-1; 9 nucleotides align to TRBD1. The junction had 3 bases not matched to a gene; V was cut back by 3 bases and J by 5 bases. This CDR3 is 14 amino acids long. Germline loops: CDR1 SGHRS, CDR2 YFSETQ. CDR3 nucleotides: TGCGCCAGCAGCTCGGGGACAGGGAACAATGAGCAGTTCTTC. This translates into CASSSGTGNNEQFF.

J is TRBJ1-2 and V is TRBV5-6; D may be TRBD1 (5 bases). V was trimmed by 4 bases and J by 0 bases, leaving 10 bases between them. Germline V gene data show CDR1 as SGHDT and CDR2 as YYEEEE. CDR3 length: 14 amino acids. The CDR3 DNA reads TGTGCCAGCAGCCACGGGACGGCTAACTATGGCTACACCTTC. As protein: CASSHGTANYGYTF.

This chain links TRBV4-3 with TRBJ2-5; D gene uncertain. Germline V lookup: CDR1 LGHNA, CDR2 YSLEER. V was pared by 0 bases and J by 4 bases, with 18 bases between. The CDR3 contains 17 residues. DNA of the CDR3: TGCGCCAGCAGCCAAGAAGCCCCTGGGCTTGGCGGAGAGACCCAGTACTTC. Its protein is CASSQEAPGLGGETQYF.

This sequence joins TRBV28 and TRBJ1-5, with a possible D match to TRBD1 (6 bases). Germline V CDR1 and CDR2: MDHEN, SYDVKM. The CDR3 runs 12 residues. Trimming cost V 10 bases and J 6 bases, with 13 bases left between them. CDR3 DNA: TGTGCCATGGGGGCATCTGGTCAGCCCCAGCATTTT. This gives the protein CAMGASGQPQHF.

J is TRBJ1-5 and V is TRBV11-2; TRBD1 matches at 11 bases. The CDR3 covers 14 residues. Germline V CDR1 and CDR2: SGHAT, FQNNGV. J gave up 7 bases and V 5 bases, and 4 bases lay outside the gene matches. The CDR3 here is CASSAGQGAQPQHF. In DNA form, the CDR3 reads TGTGCCAGCAGCGCAGGACAGGGGGCCCAGCCCCAGCATTTT.

This rearrangement joins TRBV6-1 to TRBJ2-7, with 7 bases matching TRBD1. With V trimmed by 5 bases and J by 0 bases, 7 bases remained unmatched. The germline gives CDR1 MNHNS, CDR2 SASEGT. This CDR3 has 15 amino acids. The CDR3 region is CASSRGTVSSYEQYF. For the CDR3, the DNA is TGTGCCAGCAGTCGAGGGACAGTTAGCTCCTACGAGCAGTACTTC.

J is TRBJ2-7 and V is TRBV28; 7 nucleotides align to TRBD2. V trimming: 7 bases; J trimming: 2 bases; junction bases outside the gene matches: 5. The CDR3 sequence is 13 residues long. The germline gives CDR1 MDHEN, CDR2 SYDVKM. For the CDR3, the DNA is TGTGCCAGCATGAGGAGCGGGGCCTACGAGCAGTACTTC. Translating gives CASMRSGAYEQYF.

The chain is built from TRBV7-6 and TRBJ2-5; D might be TRBD2 (7 bases). Germline V gene data show CDR1 as SGHVS and CDR2 as FNYEAQ. Trimming left V 4 bases short and J 4 bases short, with 19 bases between. The CDR3 has 16 residues. The CDR3 DNA reads as TGTGCCAGCAGCTCTCGGCTGGGGGGGGGCGGAGAGACCCAGTACTTC. Encoded protein: CASSSRLGGGGETQYF.

The chain recombines TRBV5-6 with TRBJ1-1; 7 nucleotides line up with TRBD1. After removal of 4 bases from V and 0 bases from J, the junction contained 6 bases not matched to a gene. Germline V gives CDR1 SGHDT, CDR2 YYEEEE. The CDR3 is made up of 15 amino acids. The DNA for the CDR3 is TGTGCCAGCAGCCACAGGGGCCTGGTGAACACTGAAGCTTTCTTT. As protein: CASSHRGLVNTEAFF.

On this clone: This CDR3 is also generated by other DNA sequences in the sample. This sequence joins TRBV7-9 and TRBJ1-5; 10 nucleotides match TRBD1. Trimming cost V 4 bases and J 3 bases; bases outside gene matches: 3. The germline V gene encodes CDR1 SEHNR and CDR2 FQNEAQ (reference sequence). This CDR3 comprises 15 residues. CDR3 DNA sequence: TGTGCCAGCAGCTCAGGGACAGGGGTCAATCAGCCCCAGCATTTT. It encodes CASSSGTGVNQPQHF.

The chain links TRBV27 to TRBJ2-3, with D hard to call. Looked up from germline, CDR1 is MNHEY and CDR2 is SMNVEV (reference sequence). Trimming took off 5 bases at V and 0 bases at J, with 6 bases between the two ends. CDR3 length equals 13 residues. The CDR3 DNA reads as TGTGCCAGCAGTGTATACAGCACAGATACGCAGTATTTT. It codes for CASSVYSTDTQYF.

The rearrangement links TRBV18 to TRBJ2-3, with D perhaps matching TRBD2 (5 bases). Germline CDR1 is KGHSH and CDR2 is LQKENI. The CDR3 has 14 amino acids. Trimming left V 2 bases short and J 5 bases short, with 11 bases between. The CDR3 DNA reads TGTGCCAGCTCACCAACGTCTGCGGGAGATACGCAGTATTTT. As protein: CASSPTSAGDTQYF.

The chain joins TRBV9 to TRBJ1-4, with D unclear. The CDR3 has 16 residues. The V gene lost 3 bases and the J gene lost 0 bases, with 12 bases spanning the gap. The germline V gene encodes CDR1 SGDLS and CDR2 YYNGEE. The CDR3: CASSGSRSATNEKLFF. CDR3 bases: TGTGCCAGCAGCGGGTCCAGGTCTGCAACTAATGAAAAACTGTTTTTT.

The rearrangement joins TRBV27 to TRBJ2-1, with 8 nucleotides matching TRBD2. The ends lost 4 bases at V and 8 bases at J; junction bases unmatched: 13. Germline lookup yields CDR1 MNHEY and CDR2 SMNVEV (reference sequence). The CDR3 is 16 residues long. The CDR3 region is CASSSFPGLVSHEQFF. The CDR3 nucleotides are TGTGCCAGCAGTTCCTTCCCGGGACTAGTTAGCCATGAGCAGTTCTTC.

V and J are TRBV5-8 and TRBJ2-4; D is perhaps TRBD1 (6 bases). Germline lookup yields CDR1 SGHTS and CDR2 YDEGEE. The CDR3 is 15 amino acids. Trimming left V 4 bases short and J 0 bases short, with 11 bases between. The CDR3: CASSQVGAAKNIQYF. CDR3 nucleotide sequence: TGTGCCAGCAGCCAGGTGGGGGCAGCCAAAAACATTCAGTACTTC.